This T cell receptor (beta chain) was identified in a study of identical twins. Whole-study findings and limits: Models underestimated TCR alpha sharing (out-of-frame) in monozygotic twins. Cross-sectional statistical analysis, not tracking of the same donors, underpinned the conclusions.

TCRdb redid the calling of the 5' RACE reads with MiXCR, one entry per CDR3 protein. The sample has 1.5 million to 2 million distinct CDR3 sequences, under 35% seen once. Germline CDR1 SQVTM, CDR2 ANQGSEA. With 3 bases removed from V and 2 bases from J, the gap between germline ends came to 16 bases. This CDR3 comprises 15 residues. The sample holds a few counts of this clonotype. Its antigen is as yet unknown. The rearrangement links TRBV29-1 to TRBJ2-5; maybe TRBD1 (6 bases). The source is a newborn girl in good health. Input material: cord blood. The CDR3 bases are TGCAGCGTTGACGGGACACGCCTGAGGCAAGAGACCCAGTACTTC. Amino acids: CSVDGTRLRQETQYF.